These 8 T cell receptor beta chains were sequenced from one sample in a study of cytomegalovirus exposure and HLA in healthy donors. 60 Vbeta and 13 Jbeta primers were used in PCR. The data were produced by immunoSEQ multiplex PCR, yet TCRdb's version contains in-frame clones alone and is incomplete. The sample has around 130,000 clones, about 81% seen once. The source material was PBMCs. The receptors were gathered from a middle-aged man in good health and CMV-seronegative.

To note about this clone: At one end the junction does not follow the germline gene, possibly because of a read error. V is TRBV28 and J is TRBJ2-6, with 9 bases that match TRBD1. Germline loops: CDR1 MDHEN, CDR2 SYDVKM. The length of the CDR3 is 15 residues. CDR3 coding DNA: TGTGCCACTACAGGGGGCGCAAGTGGGGCCAACGGCCTGACTTTC. Protein product: CATTGGASGANGLTF.

The V gene is TRBV2, the J gene TRBJ2-7; D ambiguous. This CDR3 contains 14 residues. V was shortened by 8 bases and J by 7 bases, with 21 bases between the two germline ends. Germline V gene data show CDR1 as SNHLY and CDR2 as FYNNEI. The CDR3 reads CASSGDNLLLEQYF. In DNA, the CDR3 is TGTGCCAGCTCTGGCGACAATTTACTGTTGGAGCAGTACTTC. Full variable domain (outside the CDR3, taken from reference TRBV2 and TRBJ2-7): EPEVTQTPSHQVTQMGQEVILRCVPISNHLYFYWYRQILGQKVEFLVSFYNNEISEKSEIFDDQFSVERPDGSNFTLKIRSTKLEDSAMYFCASSGDNLLLEQYFGPGTRLTVT.

V gene TRBV29-1 combines with J gene TRBJ1-1; tentatively, D is TRBD1 (5 bases). The ends were cut back, 7 bases at V and 5 bases at J, with 14 bases in the middle. Germline V gene data show CDR1 as SQVTM and CDR2 as ANQGSEA. This CDR3 has 12 amino acids. The CDR3 sequence is CSARPGKTEAFF. CDR3 in DNA: TGCAGCGCCCGCCCAGGGAAAACTGAAGCTTTCTTT.

V gene TRBV30 combines with J gene TRBJ2-1; D might be TRBD1 (5 bases). V gave up 1 base and J gave up 13 bases, with 14 bases separating them. This CDR3 region has 12 residues. Germline V lookup: CDR1 GTSNPN, CDR2 SVGIG (reference sequence). The CDR3 here is CAWSAPGILQFF. CDR3 DNA sequence: TGTGCCTGGAGTGCACCAGGGATTCTCCAGTTCTTC.

This clone was seen a handful of times. V usage is TRBV7-3 and J usage is TRBJ2-1; 11 nucleotides agree with TRBD2. The CDR3 is 16 residues long. The V gene's germline CDR1 is SGHTA and CDR2 FQGTGA. Trimming took 0 bases from V and 3 from J; bases not matched to a gene: 1. CDR3 protein: CASSLTGTSGYNEQFF. For the CDR3, the DNA is TGTGCCAGCAGCTTAACCGGGACTAGCGGCTACAATGAGCAGTTCTTC.

The V call is TRBV2, the J call TRBJ1-4, with 8 positions matching TRBD1. The CDR3 loop spans 13 amino acids. V was clipped by 9 bases and J by 0 bases; unmatched bases: 0. Germline lookup yields CDR1 SNHLY and CDR2 FYNNEI. CDR3 loop: CARQGATNEKLFF. The CDR3 region has the DNA TGTGCCAGACAGGGGGCAACTAATGAAAAACTGTTTTTT.

V usage is TRBV6-6 and J usage is TRBJ1-4; a weak D match, TRBD1 (5 bases). V gave up 5 bases and J gave up 3 bases, with 16 bases separating them. The CDR3 is 16 residues long. The germline CDR1 and CDR2 sequences are MNHNY and SVGAGI (reference sequence). The CDR3, as DNA: TGTGCCAGCAGTAGAAATATCGACAGCCCTAATGAAAAACTGTTTTTT. Its protein product is CASSRNIDSPNEKLFF.

The chain has TRBV7-9 and TRBJ2-2; D is ambiguous. Germline V gene sequence: CDR1 SEHNR, CDR2 FQNEAQ (reference sequence). CDR3 length: 13 amino acids. Trimming removed 5 bases at V and 5 bases at J, with 9 bases between. The CDR3 DNA sequence: TGTGCCAGCAGCCTCTTGTCGACCGGGGAGCTGTTTTTT. It specifies CASSLLSTGELFF.